Listed here is a single T cell receptor beta chain. Antigen unknown. This sample was taken from a study of cytomegalovirus exposure and HLA in healthy donors. Overall study: The roughly 120 validation repertoires matched the roughly 700 first-cohort repertoires in platform, a later analysis reported. Findings of the study overall: The CMV antigen specificity of three CMV-associated chains was confirmed through in vitro analysis. Cytomegalovirus-associated status was assigned to about 150 TCR beta chains.

Sequencing was performed with immunoSEQ multiplex PCR; in TCRdb, only in-frame clones are kept and a portion is missing. This table has 120,000 or so clones, around 90% appearing once. This sequence originates from a woman younger than 30 in good health and CMV-seronegative. Specimen: PBMCs.

In DNA form, the CDR3 reads TGTGCCAGCAGCCAATATACAGGGCCGGGCTACGAGCAGTACTTC. It specifies CASSQYTGPGYEQYF. The rearrangement joins TRBV6-5 to TRBJ2-7, with a possible D match to TRBD1 (6 bases). The V gene's germline CDR1 is MNHEY and CDR2 SVGAGI. The CDR3 spans 15 residues. V lost 6 bases and J 3 bases, leaving 18 bases between the germline ends.